The 14 T cell receptor beta chains below come from one sample, sequenced in a study of CD8 T cells in Susac syndrome. The authors reverse transcribed about 0.5 to 1 ug RNA with random hexamers. TCRdb redid the calling of the immunoSEQ multiplex PCR reads with MiXCR, one entry per CDR3 protein. Of 150,000 or so distinct CDR3 sequences in the sample, about 93% were seen once. The sequencing sample was made of CD4+ T cells from PBMCs. The receptors were gathered from a human donor in good health.

J is TRBJ2-1 and V is TRBV5-6; TRBD1 matches 8 bases. J gave up 10 bases and V 3 bases, and 9 bases lay outside the gene matches. The germline V gene has CDR1 SGHDT and CDR2 YYEEEE. This CDR3 is 14 amino acids long. CDR3 sequence: CASSSLDRVREQFF. CDR3 nucleotides: TGTGCCAGCAGCTCCCTGGACAGGGTGAGGGAGCAGTTCTTC.

The J gene is TRBJ2-6, the V gene TRBV5-1; TRBD1 agrees at 7 bases. The CDR3 contains 14 residues. CDR1 and CDR2 from the germline V gene are SGHRS and YFSETQ. CDR3 region: CAKPQGAGANVLTF. The CDR3 DNA follows: TGCGCTAAACCCCAGGGGGCTGGGGCCAACGTCCTGACTTTC.

This clonotype came up a few times. This chain connects TRBV3-1 to TRBJ2-7, with TRBD1 identical over 7 bases. The germline V gene encodes CDR1 LGHDT and CDR2 YNNKEL (reference sequence). The CDR3 is 12 residues long. Trimming cost V 3 bases and J 7 bases; bases outside gene matches: 3. As DNA, the CDR3 is TGTGCCAGCAGCCAGGTCAGGGGGGAGCAGTACTTC. Its translation: CASSQVRGEQYF.

The chain combines TRBV11-1 with TRBJ2-7, with 9 positions matching TRBD1. V trimming: 4 bases; J trimming: 1 base; junction bases outside the gene matches: 5. The CDR3 runs 15 residues. The germline gives CDR1 SGHAT, CDR2 FQDESV (reference sequence). The CDR3 spells CASSSSGTGSYEQYF. The CDR3 DNA reads as TGTGCCAGCAGCTCCTCCGGGACAGGGTCCTACGAGCAGTACTTC.

This clonotype was recorded once. The V and J genes are TRBV29-1 and TRBJ2-7; 7 bases agree with TRBD1. The CDR3 consists of 14 residues. From germline, CDR1 is SQVTM and CDR2 ANQGSEA. V shed 3 bases and J 0 bases; nucleotides not matched to a gene: 5. The CDR3 sequence is CSVEGQQSSYEQYF. The CDR3 DNA sequence: TGCAGCGTTGAGGGACAGCAGAGCTCCTACGAGCAGTACTTC.

V and J are TRBV20-1 and TRBJ2-3; a weak D match, TRBD1 (5 bases). The ends were cut back, 3 bases at V and 2 bases at J, with 24 bases in the middle. Germline V gene lookup returns CDR1 DFQATT and CDR2 SNEGSKA (reference sequence). The CDR3 covers 18 residues. The CDR3 sequence is CSASSGFTSGHTTDTQYF. In DNA form, the CDR3 reads TGCAGTGCTAGTTCAGGTTTTACATCAGGGCATACCACAGATACGCAGTATTTT.

V is TRBV20-1 and J is TRBJ2-7; 7 positions match TRBD1. From germline, CDR1 is DFQATT and CDR2 SNEGSKA (reference sequence). The trim removed 1 base at V and 0 bases at J, leaving 3 bases unmatched. This CDR3 is 14 amino acids long. The CDR3 DNA is TGCAGTGCTAGAGTCGCAGGGGGCTCCTACGAGCAGTACTTC. Its translation: CSARVAGGSYEQYF.

The chain carries TRBV20-1 and TRBJ2-5, with a possible D match to TRBD2 (5 bases). From germline, CDR1 is DFQATT and CDR2 SNEGSKA (reference sequence). With 6 bases removed from V and 2 bases from J, the gap between germline ends came to 13 bases. The CDR3 runs 13 residues. CDR3 sequence (DNA): TGCAGTGCCGAAAAAACGGGGCAAGAGACCCAGTACTTC. Translation: CSAEKTGQETQYF.

This clonotype was seen only once. The chain carries TRBV11-2 and TRBJ2-5; 8 nucleotides agree with TRBD1. Germline trimming cut 4 bases from V and 2 bases from J; bases unmatched to any gene: 6. The V gene's germline CDR1 is SGHAT and CDR2 FQNNGV. The CDR3 has 15 residues. The CDR3 here is CASSSGTGPQETQYF. The CDR3 DNA reads TGTGCCAGCAGCTCTGGGACAGGACCGCAAGAGACCCAGTACTTC.

This chain uses TRBV7-2 with TRBJ2-1, with 9 bases fitting TRBD2. CDR3 length: 15 residues. V lost 3 bases and J lost 6; bases outside the gene matches: 6. In germline, CDR1 is SGHTA, CDR2 FQGNSA. The CDR3 nucleotides are TGTGCCAGCAGCTTTGGACTAGCGTCGGTCAATGAGCAGTTCTTC. Protein sequence: CASSFGLASVNEQFF.

The chain combines TRBV3-1 with TRBJ2-7; D unresolved. Trimming removed 4 bases from V and 4 bases from J, with 8 bases in between. The CDR3 is 12 amino acids. Germline V gene lookup returns CDR1 LGHDT and CDR2 YNNKEL (reference sequence). The CDR3 DNA is TGTGCCAGCAGCCCCGGACGTTACGAGCAGTACTTC. This sequence encodes CASSPGRYEQYF.

V and J are TRBV20-1 and TRBJ1-2; possibly TRBD1 for D (5 bases). The CDR3 sequence is 13 residues long. Germline lookup yields CDR1 DFQATT and CDR2 SNEGSKA (reference sequence). This CDR3 reads CNFRDQGSYGYTF. CDR3 DNA sequence: TGCAACTTCCGGGATCAGGGAAGCTATGGCTACACCTTC.

The genes are TRBV7-9 and TRBJ2-7, with D possibly being TRBD1 or TRBD2 (5 bases each). CDR1 is SEHNR and CDR2 is FQNEAQ in the germline V gene (reference sequence). The CDR3 sequence is 14 residues long. V was shortened by 6 bases and J by 0 bases, with 12 bases between the two germline ends. In DNA, the CDR3 is TGTGCCAGCAGTGGGGACGCCTACTCCTACGAGCAGTACTTC. Translated: CASSGDAYSYEQYF.

This clonotype has just one count. The CDR3 reads CASSQASAGASGDEQFF. CDR3 bases: TGCGCCAGCAGCCAAGCAAGTGCGGGGGCCTCGGGGGATGAGCAGTTCTTC. This chain uses TRBV4-3 with TRBJ2-1; tentative D call: TRBD2 (7 bases). CDR1 is LGHNA, CDR2 YSLEER, per germline. The CDR3 consists of 17 residues. Trimming pared 1 base from V and 8 bases from J, leaving 21 bases between.